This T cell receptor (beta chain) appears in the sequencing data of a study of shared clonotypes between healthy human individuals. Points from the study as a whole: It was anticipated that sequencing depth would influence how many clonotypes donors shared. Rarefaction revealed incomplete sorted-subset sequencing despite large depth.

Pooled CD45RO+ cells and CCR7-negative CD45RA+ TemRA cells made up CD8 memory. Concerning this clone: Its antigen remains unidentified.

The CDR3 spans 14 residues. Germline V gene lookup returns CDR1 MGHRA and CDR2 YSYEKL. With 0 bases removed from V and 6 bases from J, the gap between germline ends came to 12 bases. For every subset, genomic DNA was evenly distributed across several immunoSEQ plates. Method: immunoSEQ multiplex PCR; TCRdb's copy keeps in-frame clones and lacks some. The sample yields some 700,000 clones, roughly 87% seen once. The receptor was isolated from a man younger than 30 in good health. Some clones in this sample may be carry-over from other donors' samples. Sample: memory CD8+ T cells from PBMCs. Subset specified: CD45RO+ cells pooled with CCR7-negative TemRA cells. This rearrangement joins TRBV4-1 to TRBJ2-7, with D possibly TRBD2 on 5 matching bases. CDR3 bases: TGCGCCAGCAGCCAAGAAGAGGGTGGGAGCGAGCAGTACTTC. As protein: CASSQEEGGSEQYF.